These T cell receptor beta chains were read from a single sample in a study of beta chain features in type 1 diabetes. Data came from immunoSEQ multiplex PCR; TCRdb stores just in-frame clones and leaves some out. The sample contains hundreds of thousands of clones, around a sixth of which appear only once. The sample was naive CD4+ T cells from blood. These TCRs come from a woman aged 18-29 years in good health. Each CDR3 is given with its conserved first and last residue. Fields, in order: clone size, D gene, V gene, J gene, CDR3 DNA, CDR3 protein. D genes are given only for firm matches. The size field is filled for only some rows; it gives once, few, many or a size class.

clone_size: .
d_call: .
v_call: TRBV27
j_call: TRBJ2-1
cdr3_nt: TGTGCCAGCAGTTTATTAGGTTTAAGCTCCTACAATGAGCAGTTCTTC
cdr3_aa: CASSLLGLSSYNEQFF

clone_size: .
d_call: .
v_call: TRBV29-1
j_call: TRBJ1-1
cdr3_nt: TGCAGCGTTGCCCCTGGCGAAAACACTGAAGCTTTCTTT
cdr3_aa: CSVAPGENTEAFF

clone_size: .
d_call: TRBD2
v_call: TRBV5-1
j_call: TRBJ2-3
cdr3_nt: TGCGCCAGCAGCGGGACGACTAGCGGGAGCACAGATACGCAGTATTTT
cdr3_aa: CASSGTTSGSTDTQYF

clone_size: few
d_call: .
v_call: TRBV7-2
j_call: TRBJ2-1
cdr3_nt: TGTGCCAGCAGCTTAAGTCAGACTCCGCGGTCATTTCTGTTCTTC
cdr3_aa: CASSLSQTPRSFLFF

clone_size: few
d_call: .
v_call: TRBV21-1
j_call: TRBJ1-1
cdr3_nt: TGTGCCAGCAGCGAAACCCTACCCGGGACAGGGAAAGCTTTCTTT
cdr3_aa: CASSETLPGTGKAFF

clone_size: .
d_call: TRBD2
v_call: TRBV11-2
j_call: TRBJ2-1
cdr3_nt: TGTGCCAGCAACTTAATAGCGGGAGGGCCCGGGAATGAGCAGTTCTTC
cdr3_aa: CASNLIAGGPGNEQFF

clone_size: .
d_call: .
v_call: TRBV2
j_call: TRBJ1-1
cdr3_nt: TGTGCCAGCACGGGACGGAACACTGAAGCTTTCTTT
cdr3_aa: CASTGRNTEAFF

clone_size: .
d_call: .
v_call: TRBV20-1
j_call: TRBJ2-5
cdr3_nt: TGCAGTGCTAACCTTCCAGTAGCCCAGTACTTC
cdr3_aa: CSANLPVAQYF

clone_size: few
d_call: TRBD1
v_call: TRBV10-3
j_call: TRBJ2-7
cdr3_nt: TGTGCCATCGGGGGACAGTACTACGAGCAGTACTTC
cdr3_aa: CAIGGQYYEQYF

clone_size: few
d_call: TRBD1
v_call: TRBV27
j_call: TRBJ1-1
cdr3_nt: TGTGCCAGCACCCAACAGGGGGCATCGGGCACTGAAGCTTTCTTT
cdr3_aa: CASTQQGASGTEAFF

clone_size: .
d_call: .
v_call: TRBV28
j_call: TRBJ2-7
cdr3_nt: TGTGCCGGCAGTCCGGACATGAGGGAGCAGTACTTC
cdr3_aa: CAGSPDMREQYF

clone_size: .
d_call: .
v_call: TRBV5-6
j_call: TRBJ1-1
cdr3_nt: TGTGCCAGCAGCCCCACATGGAACACTGAAGCTTTCTTT
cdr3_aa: CASSPTWNTEAFF

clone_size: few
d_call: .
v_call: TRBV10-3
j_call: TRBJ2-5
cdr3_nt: TGTGCCATCAGTGATCAAATAAGAACCCAAGAGACCCAGTACTTC
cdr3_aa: CAISDQIRTQETQYF

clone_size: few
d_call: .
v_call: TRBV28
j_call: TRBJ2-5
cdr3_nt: TGTGCCAGCAGTCCCCCAGGACAAGAGACCCAGTACTTC
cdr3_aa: CASSPPGQETQYF

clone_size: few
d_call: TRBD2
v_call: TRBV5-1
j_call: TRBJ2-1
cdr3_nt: TGCGCCAGCAGCTACGGACTAGCGGGTTACACCTACAATGAGCAGTTCTTC
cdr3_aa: CASSYGLAGYTYNEQFF

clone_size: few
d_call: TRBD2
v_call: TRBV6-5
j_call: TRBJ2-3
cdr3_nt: TGTGCCAGCAGCCTCCCGGGGGGAAGTCGGGCTACGCAGTATTTT
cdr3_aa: CASSLPGGSRATQYF

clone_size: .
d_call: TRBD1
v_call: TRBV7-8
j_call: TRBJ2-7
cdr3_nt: TGTGCCAGCGGCTTGGACAGGTACTACGAGCAGTACTTC
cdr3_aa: CASGLDRYYEQYF

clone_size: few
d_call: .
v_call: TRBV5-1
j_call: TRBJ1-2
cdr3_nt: TGCGCCAGCAGCTTGGCAGGTCGGGGTGGCTACACCTTC
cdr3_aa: CASSLAGRGGYTF

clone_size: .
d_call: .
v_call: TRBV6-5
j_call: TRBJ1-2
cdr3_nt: TGTGCCAGCAGTTCCCTCTATGGCTACACCTTC
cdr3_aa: CASSSLYGYTF

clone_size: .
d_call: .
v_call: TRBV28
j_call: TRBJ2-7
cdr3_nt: TGTGCCAGCAGTTTATATGGGTGGAAGAGGGGCGGCTCCTACGAGCAGTACTTC
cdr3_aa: CASSLYGWKRGGSYEQYF

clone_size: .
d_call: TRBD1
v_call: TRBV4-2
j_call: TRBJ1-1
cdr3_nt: TGTGCCAGCAGCCAAGACCCCCCGACAGGGCTGGGGAACACTGAAGCTTTCTTT
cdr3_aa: CASSQDPPTGLGNTEAFF

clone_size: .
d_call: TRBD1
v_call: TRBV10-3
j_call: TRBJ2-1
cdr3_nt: TGTGCCCCCCCGGGCCAGGGGGTTTCGAATGAGCAGTTCTTC
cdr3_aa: CAPPGQGVSNEQFF

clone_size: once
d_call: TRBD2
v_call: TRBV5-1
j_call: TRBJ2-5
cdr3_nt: TGCGCCAGCAGCTTGGTTACTAGCGGACAAGAGACCCAGTACTTC
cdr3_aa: CASSLVTSGQETQYF

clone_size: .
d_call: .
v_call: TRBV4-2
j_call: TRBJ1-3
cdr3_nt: TGTGCCAGCAGCCAACTAAACTCTGGAAACACCATATATTTT
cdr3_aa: CASSQLNSGNTIYF

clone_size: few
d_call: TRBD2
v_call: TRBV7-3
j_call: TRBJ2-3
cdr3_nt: TGTGCCAGCAGCTTAGGACTAGATTGGGATACGCAGTATTTT
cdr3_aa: CASSLGLDWDTQYF

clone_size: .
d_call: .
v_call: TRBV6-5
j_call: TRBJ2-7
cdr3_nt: TGTGCCAGCAGTTACTCGATGGGGGGGGCAACCTACGAGCAGTACTTC
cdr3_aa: CASSYSMGGATYEQYF

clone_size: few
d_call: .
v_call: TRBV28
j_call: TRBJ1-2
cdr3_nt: TGTGCCAGCAGTTTAGATGGGTCTTATAGGGATGGCTACACCTTC
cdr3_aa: CASSLDGSYRDGYTF

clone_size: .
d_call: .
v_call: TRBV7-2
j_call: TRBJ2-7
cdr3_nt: TGTGCCAGCAGCGCCAGACTAGTCTCCTACGAGCAGTACTTC
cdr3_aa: CASSARLVSYEQYF

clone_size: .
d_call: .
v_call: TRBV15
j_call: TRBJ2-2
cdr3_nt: TGTGCCACCAGCAGAGAGGGCGGGATGAACACCGGGGAGCTGTTTTTT
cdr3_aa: CATSREGGMNTGELFF

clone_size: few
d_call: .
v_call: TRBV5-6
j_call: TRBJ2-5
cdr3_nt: TGTGCCAGCAGCTTGGGACCTAAAGAGACCCAGTACTTC
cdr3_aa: CASSLGPKETQYF

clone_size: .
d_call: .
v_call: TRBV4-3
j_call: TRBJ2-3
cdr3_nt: TGCGCCAGCAGCCAAGAAACCAGGAGCACAGATACGCAGTATTTT
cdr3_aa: CASSQETRSTDTQYF

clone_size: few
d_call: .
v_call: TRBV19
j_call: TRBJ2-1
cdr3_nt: TGTGCCAGTCTGAGGACGACTGGGGGTTACAATGAGCAGTTCTTC
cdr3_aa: CASLRTTGGYNEQFF

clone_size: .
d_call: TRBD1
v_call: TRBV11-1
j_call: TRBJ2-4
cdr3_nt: TGTGCCAGCAGCGGATACAGGGGGCAAATGGGGAACATTCAGTACTTC
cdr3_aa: CASSGYRGQMGNIQYF

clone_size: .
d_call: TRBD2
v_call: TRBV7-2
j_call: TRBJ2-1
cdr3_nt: TGTGCCAGCAGCGGTGGACTAGCGGGAGCTAACGAGCAGTTCTTC
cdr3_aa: CASSGGLAGANEQFF

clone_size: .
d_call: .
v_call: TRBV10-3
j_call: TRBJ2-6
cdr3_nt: TGTGCCATCAGTGACATCGTGGGTACTGGGGCCAACGTCCTGACTTTC
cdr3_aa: CAISDIVGTGANVLTF

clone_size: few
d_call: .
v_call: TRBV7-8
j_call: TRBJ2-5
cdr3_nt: TGTGCCAGCAGCCCCCTAGAAGAGACCCAGTACTTC
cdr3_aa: CASSPLEETQYF

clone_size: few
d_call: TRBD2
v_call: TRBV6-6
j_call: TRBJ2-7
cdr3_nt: TGTGCCAGCATGCCCCGGGGGGGCTCTCACGAGCAGTACTTC
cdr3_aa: CASMPRGGSHEQYF

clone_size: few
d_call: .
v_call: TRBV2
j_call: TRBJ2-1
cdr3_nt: TGTGCCAGCAGTGAAGCTAGCTGGGAGCAGTTCTTC
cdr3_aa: CASSEASWEQFF

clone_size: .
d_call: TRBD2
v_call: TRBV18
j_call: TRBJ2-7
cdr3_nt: TGTGCCAGCTCACCAATAGGGGCGGGAGGCGGGTACGAGCAGTACTTC
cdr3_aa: CASSPIGAGGGYEQYF

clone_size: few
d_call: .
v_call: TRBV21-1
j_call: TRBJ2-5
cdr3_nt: TGTGCCAGCAGCAAAAATCAAGAGGTGTACTTC
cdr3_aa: CASSKNQEVYF

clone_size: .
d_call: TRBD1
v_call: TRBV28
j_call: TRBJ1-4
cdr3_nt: TGTGCCAGCAGAAGACAGGGTAGCGGTGAAAAACTGTTTTTT
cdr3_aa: CASRRQGSGEKLFF

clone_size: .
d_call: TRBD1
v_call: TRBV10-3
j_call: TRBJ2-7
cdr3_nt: TGTGCCAGCATCGACCCGGGACAGCGTCTTTACGAGCAGTACTTC
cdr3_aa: CASIDPGQRLYEQYF

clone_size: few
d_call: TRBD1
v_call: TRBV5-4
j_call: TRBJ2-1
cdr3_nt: TGTGCCAGCAGCTTGGGACAGGGGGGATTGTATGAGCAGTTCTTC
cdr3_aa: CASSLGQGGLYEQFF

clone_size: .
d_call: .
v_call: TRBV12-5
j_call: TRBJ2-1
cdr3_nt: TGTGCTAGTGGTTTGGACGGGCCGATTGAGCAGTTCTTC
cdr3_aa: CASGLDGPIEQFF

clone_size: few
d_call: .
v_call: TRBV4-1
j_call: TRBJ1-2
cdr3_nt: TGCGCCAGCAGCGACAGCGGCTATGGCTACACCTTC
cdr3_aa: CASSDSGYGYTF

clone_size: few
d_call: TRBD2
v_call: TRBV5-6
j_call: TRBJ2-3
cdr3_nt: TGTGCCAGCAGCTCGAAAGCGGGAGCAGATACGCAGTATTTT
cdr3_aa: CASSSKAGADTQYF